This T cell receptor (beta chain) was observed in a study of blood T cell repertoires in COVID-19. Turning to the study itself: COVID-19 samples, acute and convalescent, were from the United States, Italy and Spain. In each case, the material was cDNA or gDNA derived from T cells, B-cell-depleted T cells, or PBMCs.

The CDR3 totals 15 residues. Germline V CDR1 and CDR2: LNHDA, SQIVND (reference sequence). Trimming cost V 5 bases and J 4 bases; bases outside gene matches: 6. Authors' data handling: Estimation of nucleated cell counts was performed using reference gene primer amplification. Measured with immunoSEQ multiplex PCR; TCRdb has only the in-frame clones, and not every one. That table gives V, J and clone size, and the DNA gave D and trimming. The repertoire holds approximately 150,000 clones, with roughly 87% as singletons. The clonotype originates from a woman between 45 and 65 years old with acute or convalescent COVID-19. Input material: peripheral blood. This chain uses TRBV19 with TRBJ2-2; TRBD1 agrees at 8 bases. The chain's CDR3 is CASSSRTGLTGELFF. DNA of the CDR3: TGTGCCAGTAGTTCGCGGACAGGGCTCACCGGGGAGCTGTTTTTT.